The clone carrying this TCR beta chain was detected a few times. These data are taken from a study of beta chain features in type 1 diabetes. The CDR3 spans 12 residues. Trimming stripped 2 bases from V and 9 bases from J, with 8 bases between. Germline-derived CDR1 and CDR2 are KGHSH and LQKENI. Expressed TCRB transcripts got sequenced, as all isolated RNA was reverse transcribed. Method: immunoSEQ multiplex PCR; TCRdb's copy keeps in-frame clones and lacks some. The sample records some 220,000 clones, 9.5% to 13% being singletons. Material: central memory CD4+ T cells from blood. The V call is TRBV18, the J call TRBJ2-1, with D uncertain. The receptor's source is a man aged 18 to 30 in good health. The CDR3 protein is CASSPATGEQFF. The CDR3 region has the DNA TGTGCCAGCTCACCAGCCACTGGTGAGCAGTTCTTC. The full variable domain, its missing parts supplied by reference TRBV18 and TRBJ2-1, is NAGVMQNPRHLVRRRGQEARLRCSPMKGHSHVYWYRQLPEEGLKFMVYLQKENIIDESGMPKERFSAEFPKEGPSILRIQQVVRGDSAAYFCASSPATGEQFFGPGTRLTVL.